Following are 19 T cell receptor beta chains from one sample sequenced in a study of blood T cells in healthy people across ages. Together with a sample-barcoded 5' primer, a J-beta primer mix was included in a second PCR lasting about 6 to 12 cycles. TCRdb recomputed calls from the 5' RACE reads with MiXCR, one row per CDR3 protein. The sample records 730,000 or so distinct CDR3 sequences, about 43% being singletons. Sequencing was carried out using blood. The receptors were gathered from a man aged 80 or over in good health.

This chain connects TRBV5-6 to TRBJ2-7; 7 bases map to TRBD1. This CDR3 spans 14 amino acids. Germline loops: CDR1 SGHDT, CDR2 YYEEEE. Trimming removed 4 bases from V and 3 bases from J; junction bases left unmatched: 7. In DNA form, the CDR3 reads TGTGCCAGCAGCACCCTGGGACAGAACTACGAGCAGTACTTC. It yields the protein CASSTLGQNYEQYF.

Here the CDR3 reads CASKTGTGVGNTIYF. The DNA for the CDR3 is TGTGCCAGCAAAACCGGGACGGGTGTTGGAAACACCATATATTTT. The chain combines TRBV28 with TRBJ1-3; D possibly corresponds to TRBD1 (5 bases). The CDR3 consists of 15 residues. The germline V gene encodes CDR1 MDHEN and CDR2 SYDVKM. Trimming left V 7 bases short and J 3 bases short, with 16 bases between.

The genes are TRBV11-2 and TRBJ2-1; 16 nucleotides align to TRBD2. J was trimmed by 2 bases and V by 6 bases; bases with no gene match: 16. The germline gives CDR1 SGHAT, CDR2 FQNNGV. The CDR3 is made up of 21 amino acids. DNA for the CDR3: TGTGCCAGCAGACAGGGGACTAGCGGGAGGGCATCAAGAGGCACCTACAATGAGCAGTTCTTC. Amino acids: CASRQGTSGRASRGTYNEQFF. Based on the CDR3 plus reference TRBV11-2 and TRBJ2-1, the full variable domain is EAGVAQSPRYKIIEKRQSVAFWCNPISGHATLYWYQQILGQGPKLLIQFQNNGVVDDSQLPKDRFSAERLKGVDSTLKIQPAKLEDSAVYLCASRQGTSGRASRGTYNEQFFGPGTRLTVL.

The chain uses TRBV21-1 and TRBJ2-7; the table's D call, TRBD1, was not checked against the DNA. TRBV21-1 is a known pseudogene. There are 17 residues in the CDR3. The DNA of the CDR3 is TGTGCCAGCAGCAATCCCAATCCGCAGGGGCCCCCCTACGAGCAGTACTTC. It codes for CASSNPNPQGPPYEQYF.

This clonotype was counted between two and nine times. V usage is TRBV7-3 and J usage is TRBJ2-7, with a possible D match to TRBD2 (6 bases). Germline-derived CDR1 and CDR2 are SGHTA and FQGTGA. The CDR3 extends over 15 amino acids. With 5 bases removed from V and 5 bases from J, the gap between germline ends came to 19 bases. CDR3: CASSLNTGTANEQYF. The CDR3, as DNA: TGTGCCAGCAGCCTAAACACCGGGACTGCCAACGAGCAGTACTTC. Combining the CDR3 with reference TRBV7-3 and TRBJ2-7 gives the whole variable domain GAGVSQTPSNKVTEKGKYVELRCDPISGHTALYWYRQSLGQGPEFLIYFQGTGAADDSGLPNDRFFAVRPEGSVSTLKIQRTERGDSAVYLCASSLNTGTANEQYFGPGTRLTVT.

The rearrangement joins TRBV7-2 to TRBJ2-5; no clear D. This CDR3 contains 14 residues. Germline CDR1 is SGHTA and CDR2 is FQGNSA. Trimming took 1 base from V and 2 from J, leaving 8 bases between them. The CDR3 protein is CASSLGGQQETQYF. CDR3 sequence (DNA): TGTGCCAGCAGCTTAGGTGGGCAGCAAGAGACCCAGTACTTC.

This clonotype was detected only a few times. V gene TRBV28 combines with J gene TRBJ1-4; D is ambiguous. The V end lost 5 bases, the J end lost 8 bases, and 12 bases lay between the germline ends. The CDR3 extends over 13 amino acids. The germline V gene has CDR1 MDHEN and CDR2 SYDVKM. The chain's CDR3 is CASSSRSVEKLFF. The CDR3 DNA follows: TGTGCCAGCAGTAGCCGATCGGTGGAAAAACTGTTTTTT.

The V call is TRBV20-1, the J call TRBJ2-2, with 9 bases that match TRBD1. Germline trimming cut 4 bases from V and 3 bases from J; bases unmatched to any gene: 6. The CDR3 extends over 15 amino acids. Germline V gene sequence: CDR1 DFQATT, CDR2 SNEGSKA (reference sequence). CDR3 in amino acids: CSATGTGRDTGELFF. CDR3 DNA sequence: TGCAGTGCTACTGGGACAGGGCGAGACACCGGGGAGCTGTTTTTT.

CDR3 region: CSVDYGTGGNEQFF. DNA for the CDR3: TGCAGCGTTGACTACGGGACAGGGGGGAATGAGCAGTTCTTC. The rearrangement links TRBV29-1 to TRBJ2-1, with 11 positions matching TRBD1. Germline V CDR1 and CDR2: SQVTM, ANQGSEA. CDR3 length: 14 residues. V dropped 3 bases and J dropped 7; count of bases not matched to a gene: 5.

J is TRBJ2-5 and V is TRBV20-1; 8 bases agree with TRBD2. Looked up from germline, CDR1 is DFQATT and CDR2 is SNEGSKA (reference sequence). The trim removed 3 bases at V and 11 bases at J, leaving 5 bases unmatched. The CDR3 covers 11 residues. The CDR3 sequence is CSARVASGQYF. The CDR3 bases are TGCAGTGCTAGGGTGGCTAGCGGGCAGTACTTC.

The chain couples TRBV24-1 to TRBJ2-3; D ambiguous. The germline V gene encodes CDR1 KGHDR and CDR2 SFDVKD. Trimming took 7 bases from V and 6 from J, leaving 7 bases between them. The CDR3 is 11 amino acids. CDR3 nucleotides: TGTGCCACCAGGATCGGGGATACGCAGTATTTT. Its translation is CATRIGDTQYF.

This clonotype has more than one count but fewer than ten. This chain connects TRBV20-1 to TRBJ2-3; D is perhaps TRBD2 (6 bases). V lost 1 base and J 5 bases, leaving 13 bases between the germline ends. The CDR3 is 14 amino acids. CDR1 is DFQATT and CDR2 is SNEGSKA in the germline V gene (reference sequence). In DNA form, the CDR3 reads TGCAGTGCTAGAGGCCCCGGGAGTGGAGATACGCAGTATTTT. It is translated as CSARGPGSGDTQYF.

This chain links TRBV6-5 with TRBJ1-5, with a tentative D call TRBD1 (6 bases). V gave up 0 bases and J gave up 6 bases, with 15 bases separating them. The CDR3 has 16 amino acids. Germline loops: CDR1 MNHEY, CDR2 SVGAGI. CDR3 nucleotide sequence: TGTGCCAGCAGTTACTCCGGAGGAGGGGGAGCTCAGCCCCAGCATTTT. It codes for CASSYSGGGGAQPQHF.

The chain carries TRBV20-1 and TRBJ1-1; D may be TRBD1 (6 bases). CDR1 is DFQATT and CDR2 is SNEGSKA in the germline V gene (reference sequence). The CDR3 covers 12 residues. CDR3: CGHRESGTEAFF. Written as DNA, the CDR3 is TGCGGTCACAGGGAATCAGGGACTGAAGCTTTCTTT.

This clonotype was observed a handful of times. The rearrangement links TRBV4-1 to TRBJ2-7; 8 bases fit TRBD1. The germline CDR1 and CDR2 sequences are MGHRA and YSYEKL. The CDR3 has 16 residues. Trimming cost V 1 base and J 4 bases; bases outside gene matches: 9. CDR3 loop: CASSQVPGQGIYEQYF. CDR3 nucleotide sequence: TGCGCCAGCAGCCAAGTCCCTGGACAGGGTATATACGAGCAGTACTTC.

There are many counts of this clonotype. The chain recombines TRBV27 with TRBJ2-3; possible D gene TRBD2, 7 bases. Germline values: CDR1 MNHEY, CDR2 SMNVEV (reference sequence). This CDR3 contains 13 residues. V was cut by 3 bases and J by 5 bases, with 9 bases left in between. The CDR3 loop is CASSFRGGDTQYF. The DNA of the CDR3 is TGTGCCAGCAGTTTTAGGGGGGGAGATACGCAGTATTTT.

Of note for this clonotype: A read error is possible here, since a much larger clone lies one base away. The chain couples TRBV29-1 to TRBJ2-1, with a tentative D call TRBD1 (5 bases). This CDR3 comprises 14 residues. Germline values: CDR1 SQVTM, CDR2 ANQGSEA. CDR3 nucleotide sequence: TGCGGCGTTGAAGGGGCAGCCACCTACAATGAGCAGTTCTTC. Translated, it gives CGVEGAATYNEQFF.

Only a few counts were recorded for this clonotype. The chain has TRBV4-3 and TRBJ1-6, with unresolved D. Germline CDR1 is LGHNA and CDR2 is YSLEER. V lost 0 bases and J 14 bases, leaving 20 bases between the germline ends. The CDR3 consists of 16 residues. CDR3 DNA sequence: TGCGCCAGCAGCCAAGAGGCGCGTCTGCCAAGGAGATCCCTCCACTTT. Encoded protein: CASSQEARLPRRSLHF.

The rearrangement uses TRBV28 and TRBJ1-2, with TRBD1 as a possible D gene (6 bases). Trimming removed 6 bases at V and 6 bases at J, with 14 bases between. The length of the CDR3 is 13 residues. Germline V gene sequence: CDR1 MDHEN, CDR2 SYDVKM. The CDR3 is CASRGGVFDGYTF. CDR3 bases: TGTGCCAGCAGAGGGGGTGTTTTTGATGGCTACACCTTC.